The present T cell receptor (beta chain) was sequenced within a study of T cells in Graves' hyperthyroidism and ophthalmopathy. The CDR3 sequence is 14 residues long. The germline CDR1 and CDR2 sequences are LGHNA and YSLEER. Between the trimmed V and J ends, which lost 0 bases and 6 bases, there was a span of 12 bases. Overall study findings and caveats: A 13 V-J model separated ophthalmopathy from stable hyperthyroidism. Most thyroid clonotypes expanded above 0.001 appeared in blood too.

Authors of the study amplified TCR beta CDR3 regions from RNA transcripts. First-round RT-PCR targeting the TCR CDR3 was performed with the HTBI primer set. TCRdb itself ran the multiplex PCR reads through MiXCR, one entry per CDR3 protein. The repertoire holds roughly 710,000 distinct CDR3 sequences, with around a third as singletons. This clonotype has at least ten counts. Its cognate antigen is unknown. For Graves' hyperthyroidism to be stable, ophthalmopathy could not progress within 18 months. The V and J genes are TRBV4-3 and TRBJ2-7; D is perhaps TRBD1 (5 bases). The TCR was taken from a woman aged 40-49 years with Graves' hyperthyroidism. The sample was blood. The chain's CDR3 is CASSQDLSGREQYF. CDR3 sequence (DNA): TGCGCCAGCAGCCAAGATCTATCAGGGCGCGAGCAGTACTTC.